Presented here are 23 T cell receptor beta chains from one specimen sequenced in a study of response to subunit inactivated influenza vaccine. TCRdb re-called the RT-PCR reads through MiXCR, storing one row per CDR3 protein. The table shows around 790,000 distinct CDR3 sequences, with 21% occurring only once. Sample: PBMCs from blood, taken roughly 5 days after vaccination. The source is a man between 45 and 60 years old who received an inactivated influenza vaccine.

The J gene is TRBJ1-2, the V gene TRBV29-1; 9 nucleotides agree with TRBD1. The CDR3 has 13 residues. V was pared by 3 bases and J by 8 bases, with 7 bases of the junction left unmatched. The V gene's germline CDR1 is SQVTM and CDR2 ANQGSEA. CDR3 sequence: CSVELGQGRGYTF. CDR3 DNA sequence: TGCAGCGTTGAGTTGGGACAGGGCCGAGGCTACACCTTC.

This clonotype has just a few counts. The chain uses TRBV11-2 and TRBJ2-7, with unresolved D. V was cut by 1 base and J by 0 bases, with 13 bases left in between. This CDR3 comprises 16 residues. Germline V gene lookup returns CDR1 SGHAT and CDR2 FQNNGV. The CDR3 bases are TGTGCCAGCAGCTTAGTACACACTCTTGGCTCCTACGAGCAGTACTTC. The encoded protein is CASSLVHTLGSYEQYF.

This clonotype was counted a few times. The chain joins TRBV6-1 to TRBJ2-2; D gene unclear. The germline gives CDR1 MNHNS, CDR2 SASEGT. This CDR3 has 11 amino acids. V was clipped by 7 bases and J by 6 bases, with 6 bases between them. The CDR3 DNA follows: TGTGCCAGCACTAATCCCGGGGAGCTGTTTTTT. This translates into CASTNPGELFF.

V and J are TRBV10-3 and TRBJ2-1; 8 bases match TRBD2. The CDR3 covers 14 residues. J gave up 5 bases and V 10 bases, and 10 bases lay outside the gene matches. Germline V CDR1 and CDR2: ENHRY, SYGVKD. This CDR3 is CANKAGLGNNEQFF. CDR3 nucleotide sequence: TGTGCCAACAAGGCGGGACTAGGGAACAATGAGCAGTTCTTC.

About this clonotype itself: A read error may account for a junction end that differs from germline. The chain has TRBV4-1 and TRBJ2-7; a weak D match, TRBD1 (5 bases). The CDR3 extends over 13 amino acids. Germline V gene sequence: CDR1 MGHRA, CDR2 YSYEKL. The CDR3 loop is CATSWGLAYEHYF. The CDR3 DNA follows: TGCGCCACCTCCTGGGGCTTAGCCTACGAGCATTACTTC.

The sample holds a few counts of this clonotype. The genes are TRBV4-2 and TRBJ2-7, with 7 nucleotides matching TRBD2. Germline V gene data show CDR1 as LGHNA and CDR2 as YNFKEQ. V shed 1 base and J 2 bases; nucleotides not matched to a gene: 8. This CDR3 is built from 16 residues. In DNA form, the CDR3 reads TGTGCCAGCAGCCAAGCCGGTCGCGGGGGAGCCTACGAGCAGTACTTC. Amino acid sequence: CASSQAGRGGAYEQYF.

This clonotype appeared a few times. The chain is built from TRBV18 and TRBJ2-1; TRBD2 might be the D (6 bases). CDR3 size: 13 residues. With 10 bases removed from V and 4 bases from J, the gap between germline ends came to 14 bases. Germline CDR1 is KGHSH and CDR2 is LQKENI. The CDR3 nucleotides read TGTGCCACCTCGCAGGAGGGGTACAATGAGCAGTTCTTC. It translates to CATSQEGYNEQFF.

The J gene is TRBJ2-7, the V gene TRBV14; 7 bases fit TRBD1. Germline V gives CDR1 SGHDN, CDR2 FVKESK. Trimming took 5 bases from V and 4 from J; bases not matched to a gene: 8. The CDR3 runs 14 residues. The CDR3: CASSKDRTLYEQYF. In DNA form, the CDR3 reads TGTGCCAGCAGCAAGGACAGGACGCTATACGAGCAGTACTTC.

The chain couples TRBV20-1 to TRBJ2-7; no reliable D call. This CDR3 contains 14 residues. The germline gives CDR1 DFQATT, CDR2 SNEGSKA (reference sequence). V shed 0 bases and J shed 5 bases, with 14 bases lying between them. Written as DNA, the CDR3 is TGCAGTGCTAGAGATAGAGACTTACTGAACGAGCAGTACTTC. This gives the protein CSARDRDLLNEQYF.

This clonotype showed up just a few times. V is TRBV20-1 and J is TRBJ1-5; tentative D call: TRBD1 (6 bases). Germline V gene data show CDR1 as DFQATT and CDR2 as SNEGSKA (reference sequence). Trimming shortened V by 3 bases and J by 2 bases, and 11 bases separated the two germline ends. This CDR3 is built from 14 residues. The CDR3 nucleotides are TGCAGTGCTAGTAAGGGACACCGCAATCAGCCCCAGCATTTT. As protein: CSASKGHRNQPQHF.

The V call is TRBV6-1, the J call TRBJ1-1; D might be TRBD1 (6 bases). Per germline, CDR1 MNHNS and CDR2 SASEGT. This CDR3 has 15 residues. CDR3 residues: CVSTAQEGGPTEAFF. CDR3 nucleotides: TGTGTCTCTACGGCCCAGGAGGGGGGGCCCACTGAAGCTTTCTTT.

The table lists this clonotype with a few counts. The chain uses TRBV5-1 and TRBJ2-1, with a weak D call TRBD2 (6 bases). CDR1 and CDR2 (germline): SGHRS, YFSETQ. V was pared by 1 base and J by 6 bases, with 14 bases between. The length of the CDR3 is 15 residues. The chain's CDR3 is CASSLWSRGTNEQFF. The CDR3 DNA reads TGCGCCAGCAGCTTGTGGTCTCGGGGGACCAATGAGCAGTTCTTC.

This clonotype turned up a few times. The V call is TRBV10-3, the J call TRBJ2-2, with 7 bases fitting TRBD1. The germline gives CDR1 ENHRY, CDR2 SYGVKD. This CDR3 comprises 14 residues. The ends lost 4 bases at V and 4 bases at J; junction bases unmatched: 3. CDR3: CAISAGQRTGELFF. The CDR3 DNA reads as TGTGCCATCAGTGCGGGACAGCGCACCGGGGAGCTGTTTTTT.

In its sample, this clonotype was seen a few times. A read error may produce the germline difference seen at one junction end. This chain links TRBV9 with TRBJ2-3; D unclear. The CDR3 is 12 amino acids. Germline V gene sequence: CDR1 SGDLS, CDR2 YYNGEE. CDR3 in DNA: TGTGCCAGCAGCGACAGCAAAGATACGCAGTATTTT. Protein sequence: CASSDSKDTQYF. The full variable domain, its missing parts supplied by reference TRBV9 and TRBJ2-3, is DSGVTQTPKHLITATGQRVTLRCSPRSGDLSVYWYQQSLDQGLQFLIQYYNGEERAKGNILERFSAQQFPDLHSELNLSSLELGDSALYFCASSDSKDTQYFGPGTRLTVL.

There are a few counts of this clonotype. V usage is TRBV7-9 and J usage is TRBJ1-4; D is unclear. The CDR3 covers 14 residues. CDR1 SEHNR and CDR2 FQNEAQ come from the germline V gene (reference sequence). V was clipped by 5 bases and J by 8 bases, with 15 bases between them. CDR3 bases: TGTGCCAGCAGCCCCACGGCGGGGAGGGAAAAACTGTTTTTT. Amino acids: CASSPTAGREKLFF.

This clonotype was counted a few times. The chain joins TRBV29-1 to TRBJ2-1; 8 positions match TRBD2. This CDR3 comprises 15 residues. Germline V gene sequence: CDR1 SQVTM, CDR2 ANQGSEA. The ends lost 3 bases at V and 6 bases at J; junction bases unmatched: 10. CDR3 sequence (DNA): TGCAGCGTTGAGGGACCGGGACTAGAAACCAATGAGCAGTTCTTC. Translation gives CSVEGPGLETNEQFF.

This clonotype has more than one count but fewer than ten. Written as DNA, the CDR3 is TGTGCCAGCAGCGACACAGGGGGTACTAATCAGCCCCAGCATTTT. Protein: CASSDTGGTNQPQHF. The chain joins TRBV6-1 to TRBJ1-5; TRBD1 matches at 8 bases. Unmatched junction bases numbered 8, after V lost 6 bases and J lost 4 bases. Germline values: CDR1 MNHNS, CDR2 SASEGT. The CDR3 is 15 amino acids.

CDR3 sequence reads: CASSVRQGDSNTEAFF. CDR3 DNA sequence: TGCGCCAGCAGCGTCAGACAGGGCGACTCGAACACTGAAGCTTTCTTT. This chain links TRBV5-1 with TRBJ1-1, with 7 bases lining up with TRBD1. CDR3 length equals 16 residues. Per the germline V gene, CDR1 is SGHRS and CDR2 is YFSETQ. The V segment lost 4 bases and the J segment 1 base; nucleotides outside the gene matches: 10.

This clonotype was seen many times. V and J are TRBV12-3 or TRBV12-4 and TRBJ1-4, with D perhaps TRBD1 (5 bases). There are 12 residues in the CDR3. The ends were cut back, 4 bases at V and 7 bases at J, with 7 bases in the middle. CDR3 bases: TGTGCCAGCAGTTCAGGGACTGAAAAACTGTTTTTT. It is translated as CASSSGTEKLFF.

This clonotype was found many times. The chain is built from TRBV6-2 or TRBV6-3 and TRBJ2-1, with 11 nucleotides matching TRBD2. The CDR3 runs 17 residues. V lost 4 bases to trimming and J lost 3 bases; unmatched junction nucleotides: 8. The V gene's germline CDR1 is MNHEY and CDR2 SVGEGT. The CDR3 here is CASSSNSGRAFYNEQFF. As DNA, the CDR3 is TGTGCCAGCAGTTCAAATAGCGGGAGGGCCTTCTACAATGAGCAGTTCTTC.

The rearrangement links TRBV11-2 to TRBJ2-2; 8 nucleotides agree with TRBD2. V gave up 5 bases and J gave up 0 bases; unmatched junction bases: 11. This CDR3 comprises 18 residues. The germline V gene has CDR1 SGHAT and CDR2 FQNNGV. The CDR3 region has the DNA TGTGCCAGCAGCCCCGGCTGGGGCGGGGGGCCGAACACCGGGGAGCTGTTTTTT. Amino acid sequence: CASSPGWGGGPNTGELFF.

This clonotype was observed a few times. The chain joins TRBV2 to TRBJ2-5, with D unclear. The germline V and J ends were trimmed by 2 bases and 7 bases, with 11 bases remaining between them. Germline V lookup: CDR1 SNHLY, CDR2 FYNNEI. The CDR3 is made up of 13 amino acids. The CDR3 DNA reads TGTGCCAGCAGTGAAACAGCTCGTGGGACCCAGTACTTC. It encodes CASSETARGTQYF.

The chain employs TRBV27 and TRBJ1-2; TRBD1 matches 8 bases. CDR3 length equals 13 residues. With 4 bases clipped from V and 7 bases from J, the junction kept 5 bases outside the gene matches. Germline V lookup: CDR1 MNHEY, CDR2 SMNVEV (reference sequence). In DNA, the CDR3 is TGTGCCAGCAGTTCGGACAGGGATGGTGGCTACACCTTC. Translating it yields CASSSDRDGGYTF.